This T cell receptor beta chain was identified in a study of T-cell memory formation after mild COVID-19. The study's findings and limits: Chiefly within CM and EM were the contracting CD4+ clones; CD8+ ones were within EMRA.

With regard to this clonotype: Its antigen remains unidentified.

The CDR3 extends over 16 amino acids. The germline V gene encodes CDR1 KGHSH and CDR2 LQKENI. Trimming cost V 3 bases and J 3 bases, with 14 bases left between them. Using its own MiXCR run on the 5' RACE reads, TCRdb lists one record per CDR3 protein. Of about half a million distinct CDR3 sequences listed, about 20% are singletons. Sequenced material: PBMCs or a T cell subset sorted from them (not recorded which). This sequence joins TRBV18 and TRBJ2-2; D is possibly TRBD1 (6 bases). The receptor's source is an adult woman who had mild COVID-19 (a few samples of this study predate the infection). Cell type and time point are not known. CDR3 bases: TGTGCCAGCTCACCCAGGGGCCCCCTCGACACCGGGGAGCTGTTTTTT. Translated: CASSPRGPLDTGELFF.